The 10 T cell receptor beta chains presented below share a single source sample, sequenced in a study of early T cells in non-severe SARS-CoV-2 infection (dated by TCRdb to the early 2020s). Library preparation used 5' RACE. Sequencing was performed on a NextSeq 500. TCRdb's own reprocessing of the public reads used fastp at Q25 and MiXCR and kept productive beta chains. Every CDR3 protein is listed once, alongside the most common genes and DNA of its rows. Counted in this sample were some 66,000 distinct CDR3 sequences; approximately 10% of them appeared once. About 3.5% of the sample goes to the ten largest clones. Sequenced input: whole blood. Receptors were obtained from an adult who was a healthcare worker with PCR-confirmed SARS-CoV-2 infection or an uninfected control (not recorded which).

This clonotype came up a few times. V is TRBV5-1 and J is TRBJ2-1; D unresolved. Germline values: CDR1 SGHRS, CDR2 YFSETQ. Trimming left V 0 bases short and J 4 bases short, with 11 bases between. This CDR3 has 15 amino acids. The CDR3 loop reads CASSLAVLTYNEQFF. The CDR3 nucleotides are TGCGCCAGCAGCTTGGCGGTCCTTACTTACAATGAGCAGTTCTTC. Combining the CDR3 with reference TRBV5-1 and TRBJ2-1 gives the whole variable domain KAGVTQTPRYLIKTRGQQVTLSCSPISGHRSVSWYQQTPGQGLQFLFEYFSETQRNKGNFPGRFSGRQFSNSRSEMNVSTLELGDSALYLCASSLAVLTYNEQFFGPGTRLTVL.

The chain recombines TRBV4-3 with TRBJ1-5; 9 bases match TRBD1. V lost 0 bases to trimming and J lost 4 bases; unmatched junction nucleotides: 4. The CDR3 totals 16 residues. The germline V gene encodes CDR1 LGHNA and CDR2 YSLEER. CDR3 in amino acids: CASSQDMTGGNQPQHF. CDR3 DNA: TGCGCCAGCAGCCAAGATATGACAGGGGGGAATCAGCCCCAGCATTTT.

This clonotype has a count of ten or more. The CDR3 region is CASSFSYNEQFF. The CDR3 DNA reads as TGTGCCAGCAGCTTCTCCTACAATGAGCAGTTCTTC. V gene TRBV3-1 combines with J gene TRBJ2-1; D gene uncertain. The CDR3 sequence is 12 residues long. Trimming left V 5 bases short and J 0 bases short, with 2 bases between. Germline CDR1 LGHDT, CDR2 YNNKEL (reference sequence).

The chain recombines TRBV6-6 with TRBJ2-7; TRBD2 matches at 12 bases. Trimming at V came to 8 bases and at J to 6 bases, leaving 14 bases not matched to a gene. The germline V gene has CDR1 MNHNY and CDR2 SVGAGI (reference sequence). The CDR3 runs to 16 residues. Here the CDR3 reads CASATSSGRALPEQYF. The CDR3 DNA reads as TGTGCCAGCGCCACATCTAGCGGGAGGGCCCTTCCCGAGCAGTACTTC.

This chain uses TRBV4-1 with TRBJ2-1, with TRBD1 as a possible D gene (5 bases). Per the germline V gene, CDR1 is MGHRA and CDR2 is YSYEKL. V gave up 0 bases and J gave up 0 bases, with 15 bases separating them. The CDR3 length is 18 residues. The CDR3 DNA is TGCGCCAGCAGCCAAGATGATGGGGCCATTACCTCCTACAATGAGCAGTTCTTC. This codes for CASSQDDGAITSYNEQFF.

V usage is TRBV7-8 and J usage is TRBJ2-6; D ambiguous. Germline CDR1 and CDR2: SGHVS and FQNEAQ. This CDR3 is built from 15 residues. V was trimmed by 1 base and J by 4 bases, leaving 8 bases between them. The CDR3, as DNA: TGTGCCAGCAGCTTAGGAAATTACGGGGCCAACGTCCTGACTTTC. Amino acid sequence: CASSLGNYGANVLTF.

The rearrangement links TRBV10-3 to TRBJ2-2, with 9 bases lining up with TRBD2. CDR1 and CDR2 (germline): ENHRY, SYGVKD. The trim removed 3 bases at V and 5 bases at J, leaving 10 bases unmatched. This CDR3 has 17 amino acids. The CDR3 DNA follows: TGTGCCATCAGTGACGGGGTAGCGGGAGTACGAACCGGGGAGCTGTTTTTT. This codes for CAISDGVAGVRTGELFF.

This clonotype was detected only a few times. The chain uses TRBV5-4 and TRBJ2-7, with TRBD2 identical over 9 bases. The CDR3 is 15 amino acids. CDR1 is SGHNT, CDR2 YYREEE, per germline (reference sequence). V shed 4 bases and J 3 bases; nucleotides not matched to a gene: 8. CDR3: CASSRDGLAYYEQYF. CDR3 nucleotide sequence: TGTGCCAGCAGCCGTGACGGACTAGCGTACTACGAGCAGTACTTC.

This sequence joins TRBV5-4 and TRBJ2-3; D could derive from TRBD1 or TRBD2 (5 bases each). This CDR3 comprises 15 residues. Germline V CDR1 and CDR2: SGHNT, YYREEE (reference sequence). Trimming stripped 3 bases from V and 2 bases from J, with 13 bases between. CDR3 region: CASSSSRGATDTQYF. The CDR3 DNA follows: TGTGCCAGCAGCTCAAGTAGGGGAGCCACAGATACGCAGTATTTT. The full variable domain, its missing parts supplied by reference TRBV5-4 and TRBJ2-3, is ETGVTQSPTHLIKTRGQQVTLRCSSQSGHNTVSWYQQALGQGPQFIFQYYREEENGRGNFPPRFSGLQFPNYSSELNVNALELDDSALYLCASSSSRGATDTQYFGPGTRLTVL.

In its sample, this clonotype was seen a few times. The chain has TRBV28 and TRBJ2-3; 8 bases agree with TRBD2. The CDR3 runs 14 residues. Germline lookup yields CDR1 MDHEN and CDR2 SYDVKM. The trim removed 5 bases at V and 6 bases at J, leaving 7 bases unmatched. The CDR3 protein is CASSPEREQDTQYF. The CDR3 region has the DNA TGTGCCAGCAGTCCTGAGCGGGAGCAGGATACGCAGTATTTT.